This T cell receptor (beta chain) stems from a study of prognosis after radiotherapy for stage I lung cancer (dated by TCRdb to the early 2020s). Concerning the study at large: Between early 2018 and 2019, more than 15 stage I NSCLC patients were enrolled in Nanjing, China. In 12 to 15 patients the disease was a newly diagnosed primary stage I lung tumor, whereas about five had oligometastatic NSCLC following surgical resection of the primary tumor. SBRT was delivered in 3 to 5 fractions with a biologically effective dose of at least 100 Gy, and image-guided IMRT or VMAT was used for delivery. For each of the approximately 19 patients, one blood sample was taken before SBRT and one after, so the study sequenced some 40 samples in total. After SBRT, distant metastases developed in about 20% of the 19 patients at a median of approximately seven months, while the remaining 15 patients had no significant progression. All patients were considered medically inoperable, owing to comorbidities in more than ten and refusal of surgery in seven or eight. The cohort was made up of 10 to 15 men and about 6 women, with a median age of approximately 74 years and an age range of about 50 to 84 years. No patient received concurrent therapy alongside SBRT. About a dozen patients had adenocarcinoma and seven had squamous cell carcinoma as the tumor histology. Peripheral blood TCR beta repertoires were profiled in stage I NSCLC patients before and after stereotactic body radiotherapy, and the repertoires were related to distant failure.

The CDR3 goes from the cysteine to the phenylalanine over 13 residues. The DNA shown is the 39-base CDR3, in frame from base 1. V is clipped by 9 bases and J by 5 bases, and the sequence between their germline boundaries is 16 bases long. Per the germline V gene (reference sequence), LNHDA is the CDR1 and SQIVND is the CDR2. A history of other malignancies or of prior chemotherapy or radiotherapy was absent in all patients, and node-negative disease was shown on CT and PET/CT in all patients. At each of two time points, 4.5 to 7.5 milliliters of peripheral venous blood were collected in EDTA tubes. Ficoll-Paque Plus density-gradient centrifugation was used to isolate PBMCs. Immediately after collection, samples were stored at -80 degrees C until analysis. Two rounds of multiplex PCR were used to amplify the TCR beta CDR3 region from genomic DNA. The first PCR round used primers specific to each TRBV and TRBJ gene, and the primer sequences were filed in Chinese patent CN105087789A. Universal primers were used in the second PCR round. The Roche High Pure PCR Template Preparation Kit was used to extract genomic DNA from frozen PBMCs. Paired-end sequencing with 151 bp reads was performed on the libraries using an Illumina HiSeq 3000. Turning to the authors' computational methods: Raw reads lacking the multiplex PCR primer sequences were removed with CutAdapt. High-quality paired reads were merged into contigs with PEAR. TRB V, D and J gene segments were assigned to each contig with MiXCR by alignment to reference sequences. To remove sequencing errors, CDR3 sequences were clustered according to base quality and sequence similarity. Diversity was measured as Shannon entropy normalized by the natural log of productive TCR sequence number. To get clonality, Shannon entropy was divided by the natural log of the number of unique clonotypes, and that result was subtracted from one. Progression-free survival cut-offs for repertoire metrics were chosen using the Youden index of ROC curves, with analyses run in R 3.5.3. The public reads were quality trimmed at Q25 with fastp and then assembled into clones with MiXCR by TCRdb, keeping productive beta chains. Rows merge per CDR3 protein into single entries with the most common DNA and genes. Here the V and J calls rest on TCRdb's processing, not on the authors' analysis. The sample table records around 19,000 distinct CDR3 sequences; approximately 46% of these occur just once. Of the sample, 30% to 35% is held by the ten largest clones.

This clonotype showed up many times. Its antigen is still unknown. It has no much larger one-base neighbor in the sample; base qualities were not kept. Study-level results and caveats: Post-SBRT Shannon entropy and its change from baseline were lower in patients who developed distant metastases; baseline Shannon entropy was not associated with metastases. A decrease in unique TCR clone counts was observed after SBRT (median approximately 9,800 before versus about 7,000 after; Wilcoxon paired P=0.011). All reported P values were unadjusted for multiple comparisons. Limitations of the study included a small cohort and short follow-up, and the study findings need independent validation. Whether the expanded TCR clones were tumor-specific was not determined. TRBV and TRBJ usage frequencies reportedly varied with metastasis status, involving two V genes at baseline and nine V and two J genes after SBRT.

This sample comprised PBMCs, obtained before or after stereotactic body radiation therapy (not recorded which). This receptor was taken from a donor aged 50 or older with non-small cell lung cancer. Recombination linked TRBV19 to TRBJ1-1; too little of a D gene remains to name it. The CDR3 region: CASQWRPWTEAFF. The nucleotides are TGTGCCAGCCAGTGGCGGCCGTGGACTGAAGCTTTCTTT.